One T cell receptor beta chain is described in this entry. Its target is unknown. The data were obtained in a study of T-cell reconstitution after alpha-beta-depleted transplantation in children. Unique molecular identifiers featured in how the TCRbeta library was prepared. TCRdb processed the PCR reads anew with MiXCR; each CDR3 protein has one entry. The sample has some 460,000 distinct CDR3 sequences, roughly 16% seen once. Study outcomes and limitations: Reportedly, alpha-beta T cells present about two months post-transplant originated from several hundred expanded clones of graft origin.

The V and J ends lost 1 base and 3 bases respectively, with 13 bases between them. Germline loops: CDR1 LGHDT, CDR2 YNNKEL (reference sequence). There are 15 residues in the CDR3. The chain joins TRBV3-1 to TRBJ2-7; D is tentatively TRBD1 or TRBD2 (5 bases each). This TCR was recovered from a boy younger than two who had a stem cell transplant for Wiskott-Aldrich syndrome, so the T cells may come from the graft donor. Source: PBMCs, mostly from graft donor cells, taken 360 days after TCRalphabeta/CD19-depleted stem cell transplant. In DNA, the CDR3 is TGTGCCAGCAGCCAAGGACTGACGGGACGCTACGAGCAGTACTTC. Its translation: CASSQGLTGRYEQYF.